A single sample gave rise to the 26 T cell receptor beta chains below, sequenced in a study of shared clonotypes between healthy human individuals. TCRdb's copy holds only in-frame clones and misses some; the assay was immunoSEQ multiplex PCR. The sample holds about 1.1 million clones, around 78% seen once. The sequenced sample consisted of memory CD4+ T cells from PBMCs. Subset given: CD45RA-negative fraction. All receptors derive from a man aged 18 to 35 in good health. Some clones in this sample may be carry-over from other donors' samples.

DNA of the CDR3: TGTGCCAGCAGCTTCCCTTCCGGGACGGCGAACACCGGGGAGCTGTTTTTT. Translating it yields CASSFPSGTANTGELFF. The chain combines TRBV7-3 with TRBJ2-2; D might be TRBD1 or TRBD2, each matching 5 bases. Germline V gene sequence: CDR1 SGHTA, CDR2 FQGTGA. Trimming cost V 3 bases and J 0 bases, with 14 bases left between them. CDR3 length: 17 residues.

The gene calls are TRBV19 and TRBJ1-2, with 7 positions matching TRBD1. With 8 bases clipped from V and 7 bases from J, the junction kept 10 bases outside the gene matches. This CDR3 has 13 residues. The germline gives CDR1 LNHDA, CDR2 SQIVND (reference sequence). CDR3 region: CASHLRGYGGYTF. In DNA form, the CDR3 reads TGTGCCAGTCATCTCAGGGGGTACGGTGGCTACACCTTC.

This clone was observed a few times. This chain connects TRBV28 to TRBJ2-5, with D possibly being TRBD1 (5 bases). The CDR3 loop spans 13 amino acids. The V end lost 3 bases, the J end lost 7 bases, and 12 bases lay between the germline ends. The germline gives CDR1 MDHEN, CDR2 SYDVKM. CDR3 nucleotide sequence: TGTGCCAGCAGTTTCGGACCGCAGGGGACCCAGTACTTC. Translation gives CASSFGPQGTQYF.

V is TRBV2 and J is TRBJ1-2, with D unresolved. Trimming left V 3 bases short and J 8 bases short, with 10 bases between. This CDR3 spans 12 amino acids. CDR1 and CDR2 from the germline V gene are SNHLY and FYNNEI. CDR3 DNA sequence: TGTGCCAGCAGTGACGGCAGGTTCGGCTACACCTTC. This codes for CASSDGRFGYTF.

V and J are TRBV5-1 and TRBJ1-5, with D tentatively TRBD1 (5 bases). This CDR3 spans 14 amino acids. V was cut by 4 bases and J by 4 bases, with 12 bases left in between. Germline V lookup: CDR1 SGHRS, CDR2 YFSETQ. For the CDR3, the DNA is TGCGCCAGCAGCCCTATGGGGGGTAATCAGCCCCAGCATTTT. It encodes CASSPMGGNQPQHF. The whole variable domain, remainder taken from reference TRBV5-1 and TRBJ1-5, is KAGVTQTPRYLIKTRGQQVTLSCSPISGHRSVSWYQQTPGQGLQFLFEYFSETQRNKGNFPGRFSGRQFSNSRSEMNVSTLELGDSALYLCASSPMGGNQPQHFGDGTRLSIL.

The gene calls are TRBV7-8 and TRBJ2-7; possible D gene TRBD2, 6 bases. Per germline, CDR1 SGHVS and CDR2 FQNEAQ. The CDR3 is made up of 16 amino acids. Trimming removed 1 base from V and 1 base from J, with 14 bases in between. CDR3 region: CASSLGLAETSYEQYF. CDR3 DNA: TGTGCCAGCAGCTTAGGGTTAGCGGAAACATCCTACGAGCAGTACTTC.

The CDR3 loop is CASRETLRESEQFF. The DNA for the CDR3 is TGTGCCAGCAGGGAAACCTTAAGGGAAAGTGAGCAGTTCTTC. V is TRBV6-1 and J is TRBJ2-1; D ambiguous. The V gene lost 6 bases and the J gene lost 9 bases, with 18 bases spanning the gap. The CDR3 covers 14 residues. The germline V gene encodes CDR1 MNHNS and CDR2 SASEGT.

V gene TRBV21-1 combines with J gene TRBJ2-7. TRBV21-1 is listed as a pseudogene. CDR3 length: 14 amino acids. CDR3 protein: CASSAGGGSYEQYF. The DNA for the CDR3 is TGTGCCAGCAGCGCCGGTGGGGGCTCCTACGAGCAGTACTTC.

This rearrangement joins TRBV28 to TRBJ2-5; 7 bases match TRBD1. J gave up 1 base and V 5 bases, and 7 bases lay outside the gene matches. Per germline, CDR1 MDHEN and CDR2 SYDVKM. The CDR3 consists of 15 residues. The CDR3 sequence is CASSATGMGQETQYF. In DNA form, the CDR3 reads TGTGCCAGCAGTGCGACAGGGATGGGCCAAGAGACCCAGTACTTC.

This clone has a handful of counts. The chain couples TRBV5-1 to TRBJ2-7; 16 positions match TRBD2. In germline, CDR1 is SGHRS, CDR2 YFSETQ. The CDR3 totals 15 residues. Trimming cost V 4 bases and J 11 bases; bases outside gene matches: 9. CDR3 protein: CASSAGLAGGPWKYF. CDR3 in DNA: TGCGCCAGCAGCGCGGGACTAGCGGGAGGGCCTTGGAAGTACTTC.

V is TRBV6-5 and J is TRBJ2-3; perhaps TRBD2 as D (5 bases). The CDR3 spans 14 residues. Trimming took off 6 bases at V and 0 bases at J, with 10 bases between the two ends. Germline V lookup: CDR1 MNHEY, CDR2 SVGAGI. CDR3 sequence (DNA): TGTGCCAGCAGAACTAGGAGGAGCACAGATACGCAGTATTTT. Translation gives CASRTRRSTDTQYF.

CDR3 region: CASSFRAAYEQYF. For the CDR3, the DNA is TGTGCCAGCAGCTTCCGAGCGGCCTACGAGCAGTACTTC. This sequence joins TRBV7-8 and TRBJ2-7, with D maybe TRBD2 (5 bases). CDR3 length equals 13 residues. V dropped 3 bases and J dropped 2 bases, with 8 bases sitting between them. Germline V gives CDR1 SGHVS, CDR2 FQNEAQ. The full variable domain, in which reference TRBV7-8 and TRBJ2-7 provide the parts outside the CDR3, is GAGVSQSPRYKVAKRGQDVALRCDPISGHVSLFWYQQALGQGPEFLTYFQNEAQLDKSGLPSDRFFAERPEGSVSTLKIQRTQQEDSAVYLCASSFRAAYEQYFGPGTRLTVT.

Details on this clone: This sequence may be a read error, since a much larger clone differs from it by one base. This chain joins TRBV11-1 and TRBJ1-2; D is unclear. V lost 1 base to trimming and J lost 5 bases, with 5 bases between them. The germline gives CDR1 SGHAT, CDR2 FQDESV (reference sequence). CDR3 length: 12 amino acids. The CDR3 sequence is CASSLGEYGYTF. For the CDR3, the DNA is TGTGCCAGCAGCTTAGGGGAATATGGCTACACCTTC.

The CDR3, as DNA: TGTGCCAGTAGTATAGGGGCAGCGAACACTGAAGCTTTCTTT. Translating it yields CASSIGAANTEAFF. This chain connects TRBV19 to TRBJ1-1; no firm D call. The CDR3 is made up of 14 amino acids. In germline, CDR1 is LNHDA, CDR2 SQIVND (reference sequence). V dropped 1 base and J dropped 1 base, with 7 bases sitting between them.

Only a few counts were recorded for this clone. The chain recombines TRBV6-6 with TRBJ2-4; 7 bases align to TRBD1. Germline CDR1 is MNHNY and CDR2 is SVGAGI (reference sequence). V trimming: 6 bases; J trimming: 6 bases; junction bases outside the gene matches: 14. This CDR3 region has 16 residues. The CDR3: CASRTYTGTDLNIQYF. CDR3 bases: TGTGCCAGCAGAACCTATACCGGGACAGACTTAAACATTCAGTACTTC.

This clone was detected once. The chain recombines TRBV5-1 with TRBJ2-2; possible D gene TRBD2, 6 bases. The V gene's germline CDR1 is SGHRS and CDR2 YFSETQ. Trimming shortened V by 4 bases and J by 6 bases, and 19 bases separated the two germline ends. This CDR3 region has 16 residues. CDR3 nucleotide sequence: TGCGCCAGCAGCCCAACCCGGGGGACCATATCCGGGGAGCTGTTTTTT. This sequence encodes CASSPTRGTISGELFF.

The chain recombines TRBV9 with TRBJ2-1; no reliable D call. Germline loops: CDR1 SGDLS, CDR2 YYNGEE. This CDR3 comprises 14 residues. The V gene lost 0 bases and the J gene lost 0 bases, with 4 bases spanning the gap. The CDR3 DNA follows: TGTGCCAGCAGCGTAGTTAACTCCTACAATGAGCAGTTCTTC. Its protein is CASSVVNSYNEQFF.

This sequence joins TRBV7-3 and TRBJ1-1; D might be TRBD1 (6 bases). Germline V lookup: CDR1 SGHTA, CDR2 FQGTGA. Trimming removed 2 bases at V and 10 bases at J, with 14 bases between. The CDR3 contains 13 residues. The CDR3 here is CASSLVVRGRAFF. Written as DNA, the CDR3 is TGTGCCAGCAGCTTAGTGGTCAGGGGTCGAGCTTTCTTT.

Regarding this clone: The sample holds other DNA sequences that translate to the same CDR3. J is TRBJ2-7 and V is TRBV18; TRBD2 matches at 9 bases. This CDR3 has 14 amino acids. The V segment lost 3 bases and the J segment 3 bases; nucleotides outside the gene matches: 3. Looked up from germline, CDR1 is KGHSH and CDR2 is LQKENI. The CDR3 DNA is TGTGCCAGCTCACCTGGACTAGCGAGCTACGAGCAGTACTTC. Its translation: CASSPGLASYEQYF. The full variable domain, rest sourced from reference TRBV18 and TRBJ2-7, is NAGVMQNPRHLVRRRGQEARLRCSPMKGHSHVYWYRQLPEEGLKFMVYLQKENIIDESGMPKERFSAEFPKEGPSILRIQQVVRGDSAAYFCASSPGLASYEQYFGPGTRLTVT.

The CDR3 protein is CASSYARADALEQYF. For the CDR3, the DNA is TGTGCCAGCAGTTACGCCCGGGCGGACGCCCTCGAGCAGTACTTC. This chain connects TRBV6-5 to TRBJ2-7; D is undetermined. Germline CDR1 MNHEY, CDR2 SVGAGI. V was shortened by 2 bases and J by 6 bases, with 17 bases between the two germline ends. CDR3 size: 15 residues.

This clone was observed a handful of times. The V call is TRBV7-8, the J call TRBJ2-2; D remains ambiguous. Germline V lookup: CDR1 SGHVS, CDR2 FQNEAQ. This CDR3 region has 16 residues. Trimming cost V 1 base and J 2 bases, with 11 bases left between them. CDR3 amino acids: CASSLVRALNTGELFF. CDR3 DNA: TGTGCCAGCAGCTTAGTTCGAGCGCTCAACACCGGGGAGCTGTTTTTT.

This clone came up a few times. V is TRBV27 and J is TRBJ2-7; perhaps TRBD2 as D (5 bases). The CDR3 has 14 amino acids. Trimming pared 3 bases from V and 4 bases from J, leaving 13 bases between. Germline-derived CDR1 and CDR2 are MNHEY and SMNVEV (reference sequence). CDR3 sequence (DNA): TGTGCCAGCAGTTTCCAACTAGGAAGTTACGAGCAGTACTTC. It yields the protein CASSFQLGSYEQYF.

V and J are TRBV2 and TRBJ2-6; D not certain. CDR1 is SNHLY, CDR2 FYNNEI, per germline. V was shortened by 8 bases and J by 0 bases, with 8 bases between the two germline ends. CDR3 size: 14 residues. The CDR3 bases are TGTGCCAGCGCCCGGCCCTCTGGGGCCAACGTCCTGACTTTC. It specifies CASARPSGANVLTF.

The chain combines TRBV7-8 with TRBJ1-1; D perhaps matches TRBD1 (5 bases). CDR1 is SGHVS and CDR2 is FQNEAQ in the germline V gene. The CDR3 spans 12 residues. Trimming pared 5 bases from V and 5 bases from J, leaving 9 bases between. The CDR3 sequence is CASSQGVTEAFF. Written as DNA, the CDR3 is TGTGCCAGCAGCCAAGGGGTGACTGAAGCTTTCTTT.

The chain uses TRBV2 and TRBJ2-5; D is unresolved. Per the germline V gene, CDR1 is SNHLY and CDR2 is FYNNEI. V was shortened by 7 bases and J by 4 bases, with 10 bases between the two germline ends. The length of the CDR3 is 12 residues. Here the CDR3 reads CASIRPAETQYF. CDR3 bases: TGTGCCAGCATCCGACCGGCAGAGACCCAGTACTTC.

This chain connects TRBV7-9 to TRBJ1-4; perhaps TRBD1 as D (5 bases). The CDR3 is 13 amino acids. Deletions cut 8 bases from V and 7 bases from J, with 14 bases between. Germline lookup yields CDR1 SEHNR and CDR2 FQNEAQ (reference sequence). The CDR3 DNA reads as TGTGCCAGCCTAAGGGGAAAAGGTGAAAAACTGTTTTTT. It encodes CASLRGKGEKLFF.